Below, 7 T cell receptor beta chains from the same sample are listed, as sequenced in a study of radiotherapy plus CTLA-4 blockade in lung cancer. Only in-frame clones appear in the TCRdb table, and some are missing; sequencing was by immunoSEQ multiplex PCR. The sample consists of about 73,000 clones, around 87% of them appearing once. The material sequenced was peripheral blood, taken from a patient treated with radiotherapy plus ipilimumab. These receptors were taken from a human donor with non-small cell lung cancer that progressed on radiotherapy plus ipilimumab.

V usage is TRBV30 and J usage is TRBJ2-5, with a weak D call TRBD2 (6 bases). The CDR3 totals 15 residues. V was pared by 0 bases and J by 1 base, with 12 bases between. CDR1 is GTSNPN, CDR2 SVGIG, per germline (reference sequence). This chain's CDR3 is CAWSVMRGLQETQYF. As DNA, the CDR3 is TGTGCCTGGAGTGTAATGAGGGGACTCCAAGAGACCCAGTACTTC.

This clone qualifies as medium-sized. V gene TRBV6-6 combines with J gene TRBJ2-1; perhaps TRBD2 as D (5 bases). The V gene's germline CDR1 is MNHNY and CDR2 SVGAGI (reference sequence). The CDR3 is 12 residues long. The ends were cut back, 7 bases at V and 9 bases at J, with 13 bases in the middle. CDR3 amino acids: CASTNLGSEQFF. The CDR3 region has the DNA TGTGCCAGCACCAACTTGGGGAGTGAGCAGTTCTTC.

The gene calls are TRBV4-1 and TRBJ1-5; D gene uncertain. Germline-derived CDR1 and CDR2 are MGHRA and YSYEKL. V lost 0 bases, J lost 6 bases, and 15 bases lay in between. The CDR3 spans 16 residues. CDR3 amino acids: CASSQEGGPGIQPQHF. The CDR3 bases are TGCGCCAGCAGCCAAGAAGGAGGACCGGGTATTCAGCCCCAGCATTTT.

J is TRBJ2-5 and V is TRBV6-5; 11 nucleotides align to TRBD2. Germline-derived CDR1 and CDR2 are MNHEY and SVGAGI. The V and J ends lost 4 bases and 0 bases, in that order; junction bases with no gene match: 4. The CDR3 is 16 residues long. The CDR3 sequence: CASSLPSGGYQETQYF. In nucleotides, the CDR3 is TGTGCCAGCAGTTTGCCTAGCGGGGGGTACCAAGAGACCCAGTACTTC.

The chain has TRBV4-1 and TRBJ1-1; D not resolved. V lost 1 base to trimming and J lost 11 bases, with 11 bases between them. The CDR3 totals 12 residues. Germline V gene data show CDR1 as MGHRA and CDR2 as YSYEKL. The CDR3 sequence: CASSQVGGYAFF. The CDR3 DNA follows: TGCGCCAGCAGCCAAGTTGGAGGGTACGCTTTCTTT.

The chain uses TRBV19 and TRBJ2-5, with TRBD2 matching 9 bases. V dropped 9 bases and J dropped 1; count of bases not matched to a gene: 3. Germline V gene sequence: CDR1 LNHDA, CDR2 SQIVND (reference sequence). This CDR3 is built from 13 residues. This CDR3 reads CASRLAAQETQYF. The CDR3, as DNA: TGTGCCAGCAGACTAGCGGCCCAAGAGACCCAGTACTTC.

The chain recombines TRBV27 with TRBJ2-7, with D possibly called TRBD1 or TRBD2 (5 bases each). The CDR3 consists of 11 residues. Trimming took 7 bases from V and 4 from J, leaving 8 bases between them. The germline V gene encodes CDR1 MNHEY and CDR2 SMNVEV (reference sequence). The DNA for the CDR3 is TGTGCCAGCAATGGGGGTTACGAGCAGTACTTC. Protein sequence: CASNGGYEQYF.